The clone carrying this T cell receptor beta chain was recorded once. The germline V gene has CDR1 MDHEN and CDR2 SYDVKM. CDR3 size: 17 residues. V was pared by 5 bases and J by 0 bases, with 17 bases between. This entry is derived from a study of PD-L1 blockade in urothelial cancer. Study-wide background: Enrolled patients had been treated previously with 0 to 3 chemotherapy regimens. Median blood clonality was 0.080, with 75,000 to 90,000 unique TCRs. Blood analyses occurred 3 weeks (second dose) and 6 weeks post treatment start.

Synthetic spike-ins, TCR analog templates, were added into each PCR. Method: immunoSEQ multiplex PCR; TCRdb's copy keeps in-frame clones and lacks some. Of around 100,000 clones listed, 80% to 90% are singletons. Time point described: pretreatment peripheral blood. This receptor was identified in a man aged 55 to 70 with urothelial cancer. The chain carries TRBV28 and TRBJ1-5; TRBD1 might be the D (6 bases). The sequencing here drew on PBMCs, taken around atezolizumab (anti-PD-L1) treatment. In nucleotides, the CDR3 is TGTGCCAGCAGTCCCCCCTGGACAGAGTTTAGCAATCAGCCCCAGCATTTT. Protein product: CASSPPWTEFSNQPQHF.